This T cell receptor beta chain was observed in a study of CD8+ T cells in alopecia areata (dated by TCRdb to 2016 to 2018). For the study in its entirety: Treated patients were enrolled in an open-label pilot trial of oral tofacitinib at 5 to 10 mg twice daily for moderate-to-severe alopecia areata. Tofacitinib was administered for 6 to 18 months, and 6 months of follow-up off drug were then conducted to assess delayed response and recurrence. For the treated patients, the SALT score, which quantifies what percentage of scalp surface area is affected, served as the measure of disease severity. The study used high-throughput TCRbeta sequencing to examine T cell clonal expansion in alopecia areata, in both the C3H/HeJ mouse model and human patients. In humans, TCRbeta sequencing was performed on scalp tissue and on sorted CD4+ and CD8+ peripheral blood T cells from healthy controls and from patients with patchy or totalis/universalis alopecia areata. Tofacitinib-treated patients had biopsies at baseline and at 4 and 24 weeks of treatment, with a later scalp biopsy in several patients. Scalp clonality was compared among normal scalp (n=4), patchy alopecia areata scalp (n=8), and alopecia totalis/universalis scalp (n=8). RNA was extracted with the PAXgene miRNA kit for fixed scalp, the miRNeasy kit for PBMCs, and the RNeasy kit for mouse skin. TCRbeta CDR3 regions were amplified by immunoSEQ multiplex PCR with 35 Vbeta forward and 13 Jbeta reverse primers.

Trimming at the junction amounts to 4 bases on V and 7 bases on J, and the germline ends lie 14 bases apart. Via the germline V gene (reference sequence), CDR1 is MNHEY and CDR2 SMNVEV. The CDR3 goes from the cysteine to the phenylalanine over 14 residues. CDR3 DNA only is kept here, 42 bases in frame from base 1. Library method: the immunoSEQ multiplex PCR assay. RNA was extracted from all samples and reverse transcribed into cDNA as template for TCR sequencing. SuperScript III was used to make first-strand cDNA, primed with a 2:1 mix of oligo-dT and random hexamers. A synthetic immune receptor repertoire was used to gauge amplification bias, and whatever bias remained was removed computationally. The authors processed their data as follows. Raw reads were preprocessed to remove errors, and CDR3 was defined by IMGT conventions from the conserved cysteine to phenylalanine. To get clonality, Shannon entropy was normalized by log2 of the number of productive unique TCRs and the result was subtracted from 1. Scalp TCRbeta sequences were cross-referenced with sorted blood CD4 and CD8 repertoires so that the CD4 or CD8 identity of scalp clones could be inferred. TCRdb provides this immuneACCESS table in a form limited to in-frame rearrangements. Some clones are lacking; in checked studies, under half of them reflect an unresolved V gene, and why the rest are absent is not known. The DNA was the basis for D and trimming; V, J and clone size are from that table. This sample is represented by some 110,000 clones; 50% to 75% of them were singletons. Approximately 29% of the sample lies in the top ten.

What this sample's time point label stands for: approximately 4 weeks on oral tofacitinib. The treatment or condition label of this sample denotes: oral pan-JAK inhibitor, 5-10 mg twice daily. Peripheral blood and lesional scalp punch biopsies were obtained from patients with alopecia areata. PBMCs were separated by density centrifugation and stained for CD3, CD4 and CD8, after which CD4+ and CD8+ T cells were sorted on a FACSAria. This clone was detected only a few times. Its antigen target is currently unknown. Base qualities are missing; no much larger clone stands one base away. The paper as a whole reports these results and caveats: Compared with mice, TCR sequences shared between patients were less clear, possibly partly because of HLA diversity across the patient population. Unlike mouse skin, where gammadelta T cells dominate, normal human skin contains resident alphabeta T cells that get sequenced too, which complicates analysis of the scalp TCR repertoire. Because the treated cohort was small and had only one nonresponder, larger studies are needed to examine links between baseline CD8+ expansion and response. Scalp clonality and the number of expanded CD8+ clones among the top 100 scalp clones were significantly decreased by tofacitinib. During tofacitinib treatment, many expanded lesional clones remained in scalp and blood, and this persistence may partly explain relapse after treatment is stopped. Lesional scalp, especially in alopecia totalis/universalis, showed higher clonality and more expanded CD8+ clones than normal scalp, suggesting antigenic drive.

The material sequenced was CD8+ T cells sorted from blood, taken at week 4, from a patient treated with tofacitinib. The V and J segments used are TRBV27 and TRBJ2-1; TRBD1 is a weak D gene call, 6 bases matching. This clonotype was obtained from a human donor with alopecia areata. The DNA reads as follows: TGTGCCAGCAGTTCGGACAGTGGGGATAATGAGCAGTTCTTC. It codes for CASSSDSGDNEQFF.